This TCR beta chain was identified during a study of blood T cells in healthy people across ages. Extraction of total RNA produced a minimum of 6 micrograms from each sample. Germline CDR1 is SNHLY and CDR2 is FYNNEI. Trimming took off 6 bases at V and 0 bases at J, with 12 bases between the two ends. The CDR3 runs 15 residues. This clonotype was counted between two and nine times. A J-beta primer mix and a sample-barcoded 5' primer were used in a second PCR of about 7 to 12 cycles. TCRdb used MiXCR to reprocess the 5' RACE reads, holding one entry per CDR3 protein. This table has 750,000 or so distinct CDR3 sequences, 20% to 25% appearing once. The same specimen was also included in a second study, on T cells of mothers and their children. Per that study: The study found thymic selection shapes TCR recombination output similarly in related and unrelated pairs. Related mother and child pairs showed slightly greater overlap (not significant) than unrelated pairs did. It was observed that no persistent microchimeric T cell clones could be detected.

The chain carries TRBV2 and TRBJ2-1; D unclear. The TCR originated in a boy aged 10-17 years in good health. Material for sequencing was blood. For the CDR3, the DNA is TGTGCCAGCAGAACGACCGATAGCTCCTACAATGAGCAGTTCTTC. It codes for CASRTTDSSYNEQFF. Full variable domain (remainder filled in from reference TRBV2 and TRBJ2-1): EPEVTQTPSHQVTQMGQEVILRCVPISNHLYFYWYRQILGQKVEFLVSFYNNEISEKSEIFDDQFSVERPDGSNFTLKIRSTKLEDSAMYFCASRTTDSSYNEQFFGPGTRLTVL.